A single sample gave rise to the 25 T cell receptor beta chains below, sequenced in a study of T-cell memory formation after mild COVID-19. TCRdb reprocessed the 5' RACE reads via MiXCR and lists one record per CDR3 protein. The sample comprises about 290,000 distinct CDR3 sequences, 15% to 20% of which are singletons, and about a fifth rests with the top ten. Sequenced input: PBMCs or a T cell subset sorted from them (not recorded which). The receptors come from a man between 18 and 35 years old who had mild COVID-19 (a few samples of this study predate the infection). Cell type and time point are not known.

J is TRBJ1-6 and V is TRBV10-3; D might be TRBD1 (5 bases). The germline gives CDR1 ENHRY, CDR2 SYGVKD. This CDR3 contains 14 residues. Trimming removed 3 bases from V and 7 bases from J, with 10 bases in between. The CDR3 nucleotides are TGTGCCATCAGTGACAGGGTTATCAATTCACCCCTCCACTTT. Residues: CAISDRVINSPLHF.

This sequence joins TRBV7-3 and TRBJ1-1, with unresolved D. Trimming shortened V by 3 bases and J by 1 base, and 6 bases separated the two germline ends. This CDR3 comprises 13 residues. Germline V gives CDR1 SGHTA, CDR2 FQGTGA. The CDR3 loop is CASSFDGNTEAFF. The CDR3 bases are TGTGCCAGCAGCTTCGACGGGAACACTGAAGCTTTCTTT.

CDR3: CASSHSRLPSTDTQYF. CDR3 bases: TGTGCCAGCAGCCACTCTAGACTCCCGAGCACAGATACGCAGTATTTT. The chain has TRBV14 and TRBJ2-3; no definite D call. The CDR3 has 16 residues. Germline assignment: CDR1 SGHDN and CDR2 FVKESK. The V end lost 3 bases, the J end lost 0 bases, and 13 bases lay between the germline ends.

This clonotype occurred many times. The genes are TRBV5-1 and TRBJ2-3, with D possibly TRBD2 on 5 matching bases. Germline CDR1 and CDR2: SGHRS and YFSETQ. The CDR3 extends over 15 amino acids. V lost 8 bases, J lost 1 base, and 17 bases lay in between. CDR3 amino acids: CASTRRSARTDTQYF. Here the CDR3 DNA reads TGCGCCAGTACCCGGAGGAGCGCTCGCACAGATACGCAGTATTTT.

CDR3 in amino acids: CASSLRDLSAEAFF. Written as DNA, the CDR3 is TGCGCCAGCAGCTTGAGAGACTTGAGCGCTGAAGCTTTCTTT. The V call is TRBV5-1, the J call TRBJ1-1; D remains ambiguous. Germline loops: CDR1 SGHRS, CDR2 YFSETQ. The V end lost 1 base, the J end lost 6 bases, and 13 bases lay between the germline ends. The CDR3 length is 14 residues.

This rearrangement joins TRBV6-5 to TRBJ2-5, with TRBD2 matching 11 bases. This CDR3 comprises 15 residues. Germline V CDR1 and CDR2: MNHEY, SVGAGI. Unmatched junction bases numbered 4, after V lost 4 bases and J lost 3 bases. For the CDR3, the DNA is TGTGCCAGCAGTTTTAATAGCGGGGGGGAAGAGACCCAGTACTTC. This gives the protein CASSFNSGGEETQYF.

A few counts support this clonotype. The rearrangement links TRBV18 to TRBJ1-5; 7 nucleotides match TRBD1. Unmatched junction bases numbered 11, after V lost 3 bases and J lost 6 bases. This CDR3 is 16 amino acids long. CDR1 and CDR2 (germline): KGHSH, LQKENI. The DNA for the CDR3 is TGTGCCAGCTCACCCCCGACAGGGACTGTCGGTCAGCCCCAGCATTTT. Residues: CASSPPTGTVGQPQHF.

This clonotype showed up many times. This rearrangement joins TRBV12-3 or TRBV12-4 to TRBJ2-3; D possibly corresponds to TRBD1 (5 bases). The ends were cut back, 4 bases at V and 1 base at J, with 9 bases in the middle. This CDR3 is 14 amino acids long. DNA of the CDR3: TGTGCCAGCAGTTCATGGGGCGGCACAGATACGCAGTATTTT. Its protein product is CASSSWGGTDTQYF.

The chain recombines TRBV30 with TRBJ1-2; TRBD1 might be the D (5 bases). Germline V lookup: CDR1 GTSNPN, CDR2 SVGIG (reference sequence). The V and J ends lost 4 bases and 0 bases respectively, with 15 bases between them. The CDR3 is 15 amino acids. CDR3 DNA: TGTGCCTGGACTACCGGGGGGGGAGCTAACTATGGCTACACCTTC. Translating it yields CAWTTGGGANYGYTF.

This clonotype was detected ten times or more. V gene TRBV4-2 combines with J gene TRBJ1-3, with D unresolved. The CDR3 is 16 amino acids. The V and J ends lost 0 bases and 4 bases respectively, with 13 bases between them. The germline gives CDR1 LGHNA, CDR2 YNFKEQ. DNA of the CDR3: TGTGCCAGCAGCCAAGATTTAACCGCGGGGGGAAACACCATATATTTT. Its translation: CASSQDLTAGGNTIYF.

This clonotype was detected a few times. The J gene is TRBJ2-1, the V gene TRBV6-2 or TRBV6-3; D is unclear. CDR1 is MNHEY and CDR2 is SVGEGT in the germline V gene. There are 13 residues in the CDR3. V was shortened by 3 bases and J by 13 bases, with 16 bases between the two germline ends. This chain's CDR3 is CASSYQAALRQFF. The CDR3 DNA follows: TGTGCCAGCAGTTATCAGGCAGCGCTTCGCCAGTTCTTC.

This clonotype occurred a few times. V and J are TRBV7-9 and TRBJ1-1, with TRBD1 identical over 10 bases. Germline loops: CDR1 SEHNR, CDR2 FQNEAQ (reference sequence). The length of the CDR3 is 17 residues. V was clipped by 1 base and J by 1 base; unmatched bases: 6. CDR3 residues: CASSLVTGGAPNTEAFF. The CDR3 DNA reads TGTGCCAGCAGCTTAGTGACAGGGGGCGCCCCGAACACTGAAGCTTTCTTT.

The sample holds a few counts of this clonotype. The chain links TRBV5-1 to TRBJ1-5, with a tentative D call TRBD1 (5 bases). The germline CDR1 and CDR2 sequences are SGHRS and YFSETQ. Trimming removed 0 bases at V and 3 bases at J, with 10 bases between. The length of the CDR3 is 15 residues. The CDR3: CASSLGGAFNQPQHF. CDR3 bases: TGCGCCAGCAGCTTGGGTGGGGCCTTCAATCAGCCCCAGCATTTT.

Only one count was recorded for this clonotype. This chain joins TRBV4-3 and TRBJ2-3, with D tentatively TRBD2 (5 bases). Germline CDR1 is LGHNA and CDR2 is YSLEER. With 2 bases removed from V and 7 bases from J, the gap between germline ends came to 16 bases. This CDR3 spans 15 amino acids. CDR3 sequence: CASSQITRGPYTQYF. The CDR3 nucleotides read TGCGCCAGCAGCCAAATTACTAGAGGACCCTATACGCAGTATTTT.

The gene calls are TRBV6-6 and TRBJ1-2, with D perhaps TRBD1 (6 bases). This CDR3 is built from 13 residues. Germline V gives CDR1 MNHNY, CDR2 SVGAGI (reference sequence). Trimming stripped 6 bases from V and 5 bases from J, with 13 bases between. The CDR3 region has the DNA TGTGCCAGCAGCCGACAGGCCCATTATGGCTACACCTTC. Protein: CASSRQAHYGYTF.

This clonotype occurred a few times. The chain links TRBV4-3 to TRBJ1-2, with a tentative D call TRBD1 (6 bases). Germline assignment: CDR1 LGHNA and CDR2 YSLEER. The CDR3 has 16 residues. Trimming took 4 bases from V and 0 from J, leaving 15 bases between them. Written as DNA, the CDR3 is TGCGCCAGCAGCCCTGCCCGGACAGAGTCTAACTATGGCTACACCTTC. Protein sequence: CASSPARTESNYGYTF.

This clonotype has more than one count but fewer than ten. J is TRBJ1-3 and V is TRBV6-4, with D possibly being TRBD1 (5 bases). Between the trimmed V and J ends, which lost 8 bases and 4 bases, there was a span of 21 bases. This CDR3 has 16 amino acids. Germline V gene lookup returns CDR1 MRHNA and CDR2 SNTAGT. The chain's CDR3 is CASRYVLRVIGNTIYF. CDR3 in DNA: TGTGCCAGCCGATATGTACTCAGGGTAATCGGAAACACCATATATTTT.

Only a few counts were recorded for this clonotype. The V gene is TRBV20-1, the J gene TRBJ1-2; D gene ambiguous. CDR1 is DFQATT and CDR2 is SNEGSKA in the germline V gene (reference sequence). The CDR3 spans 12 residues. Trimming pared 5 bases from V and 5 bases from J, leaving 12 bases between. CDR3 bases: TGCAGTGCTCACCTCGGGCTTTATGGCTACACCTTC. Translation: CSAHLGLYGYTF.

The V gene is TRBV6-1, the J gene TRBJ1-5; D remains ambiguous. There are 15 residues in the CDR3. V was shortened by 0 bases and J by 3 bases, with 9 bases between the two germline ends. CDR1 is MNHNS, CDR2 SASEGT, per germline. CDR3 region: CASSEATFHNQPQHF. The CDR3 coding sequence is TGTGCCAGCAGTGAAGCAACGTTCCACAATCAGCCCCAGCATTTT.

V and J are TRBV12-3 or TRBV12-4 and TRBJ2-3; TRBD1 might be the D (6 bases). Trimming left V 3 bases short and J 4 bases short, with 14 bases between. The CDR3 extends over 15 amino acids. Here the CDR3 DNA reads TGTGCCAGCAGTTTCACAGGGAAGAGAGCAGATACGCAGTATTTT. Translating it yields CASSFTGKRADTQYF.

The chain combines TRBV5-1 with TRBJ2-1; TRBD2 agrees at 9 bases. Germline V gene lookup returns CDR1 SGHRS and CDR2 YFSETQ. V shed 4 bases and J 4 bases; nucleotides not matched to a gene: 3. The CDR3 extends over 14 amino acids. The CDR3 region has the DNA TGCGCCAGCAGCGCGGGACTAGCTTACAATGAGCAGTTCTTC. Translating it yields CASSAGLAYNEQFF. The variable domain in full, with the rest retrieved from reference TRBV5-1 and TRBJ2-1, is KAGVTQTPRYLIKTRGQQVTLSCSPISGHRSVSWYQQTPGQGLQFLFEYFSETQRNKGNFPGRFSGRQFSNSRSEMNVSTLELGDSALYLCASSAGLAYNEQFFGPGTRLTVL.

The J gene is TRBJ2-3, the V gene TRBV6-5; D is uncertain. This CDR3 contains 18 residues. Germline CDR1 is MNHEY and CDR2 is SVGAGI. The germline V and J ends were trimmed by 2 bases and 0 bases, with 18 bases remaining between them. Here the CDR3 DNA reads TGTGCCAGCAGTTACCAGAAAATTCTATATTCTAGCACAGATACGCAGTATTTT. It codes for CASSYQKILYSSTDTQYF.

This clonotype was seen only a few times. The CDR3 DNA sequence: TGTGCCAGCAGTTACCCGAAGGTGGGGGAATCCTACGAGCAGTACTTC. This encodes CASSYPKVGESYEQYF. The chain carries TRBV6-6 and TRBJ2-7; either TRBD1 or TRBD2 may supply D (5 bases each). In germline, CDR1 is MNHNY, CDR2 SVGAGI (reference sequence). The V end lost 2 bases, the J end lost 1 base, and 15 bases lay between the germline ends. This CDR3 spans 16 amino acids.

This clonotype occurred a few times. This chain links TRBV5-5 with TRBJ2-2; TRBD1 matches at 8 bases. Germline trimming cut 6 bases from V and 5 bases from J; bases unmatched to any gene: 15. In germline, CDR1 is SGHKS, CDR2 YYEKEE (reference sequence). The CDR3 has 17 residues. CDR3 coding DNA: TGTGCCAGCATCCCTATAGGGCAGGGGGCATTGACCGGGGAGCTGTTTTTT. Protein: CASIPIGQGALTGELFF.

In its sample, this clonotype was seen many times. DNA of the CDR3: TGTGCCAGCAGCTGGAAGCGGGGGGGCATATCAGATACGCAGTATTTT. Residues: CASSWKRGGISDTQYF. The rearrangement links TRBV7-2 to TRBJ2-3; 10 bases are shared with TRBD2. The CDR3 sequence is 16 residues long. V dropped 4 bases and J dropped 4; count of bases not matched to a gene: 8. The germline V gene encodes CDR1 SGHTA and CDR2 FQGNSA.